Listed below are T cell receptor beta chains from one sample, sequenced in a study of graft-versus-host responses after intestinal transplantation. The data were produced by immunoSEQ multiplex PCR, yet TCRdb's version contains in-frame clones alone and is incomplete. The sample yields tens of thousands of clones, 90% to 95% seen once. Their recognized antigens are unknown. Sample: unstimulated CD8+ T cells sorted from spleen or lymph node cells, taken before transplant. Receptors originate from a human donor who was the organ donor for an intestinal transplant. Each CDR3 is given with its conserved first and last residue. A D gene is named only where the DNA matches it firmly. Some rows have no size entry. The others give once, few or many, or a class for an expanded clone.

j_call d_call v_call clone_size cdr3_nt cdr3_aa
TRBJ1-1 NA TRBV7-9 NA TGTGCCAGCGGTACTGGGGCCCAAATGAACACTGAAGCTTTCTTT CASGTGAQMNTEAFF
TRBJ2-7 TRBD1 TRBV6-1 NA TGTGCCAGCAGTGAACAGGGGGTTTGGTACGAGCAGTACTTC CASSEQGVWYEQYF
TRBJ1-1 NA TRBV5-4 NA TGTGCCAGCAGCGGGAGGGGGTCAGTGACTGAAGCTTTCTTT CASSGRGSVTEAFF
TRBJ1-3 NA TRBV25-1 once TGTGCCAGCAGTGATGAGGTTCTCTCTGGAAACACCATATATTTT CASSDEVLSGNTIYF
TRBJ1-5 NA TRBV2 once TGTGCCAGCAATGAAAACCTCTTGACAGCTGATCAGCCCCAGCATTTT CASNENLLTADQPQHF
TRBJ1-5 NA TRBV4-1 NA TGCGCCAGCAGCGAGGTTATTGGCCAGCCCCAGCATTTT CASSEVIGQPQHF
TRBJ1-2 TRBD1 TRBV19 NA TGTGCCACCTCTGGACAGGGACGTGGCTACACCTTC CATSGQGRGYTF
TRBJ1-1 NA TRBV7-8 NA TGTGCCAGCAGCTTGTCGGTCGGGTTAAAGAACACTGAAGCTTTCTTT CASSLSVGLKNTEAFF
TRBJ2-7 NA TRBV28 NA TGTGCCAGCAGTTCCCCCGACGGGCTCTACGAGCAGTACTTC CASSSPDGLYEQYF
TRBJ1-5 NA TRBV6-5 NA TGTGCCAGCCTAGTGAGCAGGGTTGATCAGCCCCAGCATTTT CASLVSRVDQPQHF
TRBJ1-2 NA TRBV6-5 NA TGTGCCAGCAGTAACGTAGGGGCCTATGGCTACACCTTC CASSNVGAYGYTF
TRBJ2-5 TRBD1 TRBV7-3 NA TGTGCCAGCAGCCTGACAGGGGGCTTAGAGACCCAGTACTTC CASSLTGGLETQYF
TRBJ2-7 TRBD2 TRBV7-9 NA TGTGCCAGCAGCTTAGTTGGGACTAGCGGGGGTTACGAGCAGTACTTC CASSLVGTSGGYEQYF
TRBJ2-3 NA TRBV19 once TGTGCCAGTAGTATTGTCGCTCTTAGGGGAGATACGCAGTATTTT CASSIVALRGDTQYF
TRBJ2-3 TRBD2 TRBV4-3 NA TGCGCCAGCAGCCAAGGGCGGAGGTTGGGAGGGGATACGCAGTATTTT CASSQGRRLGGDTQYF
TRBJ1-3 NA TRBV7-7 NA TGTGCCAGCCCGGGTCAGAGCATATATTTT CASPGQSIYF
TRBJ1-1 TRBD1 TRBV7-9 once TGTGCCAGCAGCTTAGGACAGGGGTACACTGAAGCTTTCTTT CASSLGQGYTEAFF
TRBJ1-1 TRBD1 TRBV4-3 NA TGCGCCAGCAGCCAAGGGACAGGGGGCGGAGGAGCTTTCTTT CASSQGTGGGGAFF
TRBJ2-3 NA TRBV30 NA TGTGCCTGGACAAACACAGATACGCAGTATTTT CAWTNTDTQYF
TRBJ2-1 NA TRBV6-1 NA TGTGCCAGCAGTGAAGCAGCGAATGAGCAGTTCTTC CASSEAANEQFF
TRBJ2-3 TRBD2 TRBV7-2 NA TGTGCCAGCAGCTCGGAACTAGCGGGGGCAGATACGCAGTATTTT CASSSELAGADTQYF
TRBJ2-7 NA TRBV7-9 once TGTGCCAGCAGCTGGACCGGATTTTCCTACGAGCAGTACTTC CASSWTGFSYEQYF
TRBJ2-5 TRBD2 TRBV27 NA TGTGCCAGCAGTTTATTCCCGGGACTAGCGGGGGGAAAAGAGACCCAGTACTTC CASSLFPGLAGGKETQYF
TRBJ1-1 TRBD1 TRBV19 NA TGTGCCAGTAGGACAGGGGCGGCCACTGAAGCTTTCTTT CASRTGAATEAFF
TRBJ2-7 NA TRBV5-5 NA TGTGCCAGCAGCTTGGGGGGGCGCTACGAGCAGTACTTC CASSLGGRYEQYF
TRBJ2-1 TRBD2 TRBV27 once TGTGCCAGCAGCCCATCGACCTGGGGACTAGCGTCCTACAATGAGCAGTTCTTC CASSPSTWGLASYNEQFF
TRBJ2-1 NA TRBV14 once TGTGCCAGCAGCCGCCTCATGGAGGACAATGAGCAGTTCTTC CASSRLMEDNEQFF
TRBJ2-1 TRBD2 TRBV9 NA TGTGCCAGCAGCCAAGGACTAGCGGGGGGGACCTACAATGAGCAGTTCTTC CASSQGLAGGTYNEQFF
TRBJ1-2 NA TRBV30 NA TGTGCCTGGAGTGCAGGCACTAACTATGGCTACACCTTC CAWSAGTNYGYTF
TRBJ1-4 NA TRBV27 NA TGTGCCAGCAGTTTAATAGGTCCAGAGATCCCCAGAGATACAACTAATGAAAAACTGTTTTTT CASSLIGPEIPRDTTNEKLFF
TRBJ2-7 TRBD1 TRBV27 NA TGTGCCAGCAGTCCGGGGACAGGGCAACACGAGCAGTACTTC CASSPGTGQHEQYF
TRBJ1-4 TRBD1 TRBV4-3 NA TGCGCCAGCAGCCAAGAGGCCAGGGGGAGCGAAAAACTGTTTTTT CASSQEARGSEKLFF
TRBJ2-1 TRBD2 TRBV4-2 NA TGTGCCAGCAGCCAAGAGATTAGCGGGGGGAATGAGCAGTTCTTC CASSQEISGGNEQFF
TRBJ2-5 TRBD2 TRBV6-6 NA TGTGCCAGCAGCCGGGAAGCGGGGGGCGGGGAGACCCAGTACTTC CASSREAGGGETQYF
TRBJ1-2 TRBD1 TRBV15 NA TGTGCCACCAGCAGAGTGGTAGGGGGCGGCTATGGCTACACCTTC CATSRVVGGGYGYTF
TRBJ2-3 NA TRBV7-6 few TGTGCCAGCAGCTTTCACAGAGATCATACGCAGTATTTT CASSFHRDHTQYF
TRBJ2-2 NA TRBV11-2 NA TGTGCCAGCAGCTCCGGACAGGGAGGGGACACCGGGGAGCTGTTTTTT CASSSGQGGDTGELFF
TRBJ2-1 TRBD1 TRBV11-2 NA TGTGCCAGCAGCTTAACCGGGACAGGGGCTCCCCACAATGAGCAGTTCTTC CASSLTGTGAPHNEQFF
TRBJ2-1 TRBD2 TRBV19 NA TGTGCCCGCCCCTTGGGGACTAGCTTCGATGAGCAGTTCTTC CARPLGTSFDEQFF
TRBJ1-2 TRBD1 TRBV19 NA TGTGCCAGTAGTCCCGGGACAGGGAACTATGGCTACACCTTC CASSPGTGNYGYTF
TRBJ2-7 NA TRBV14 NA TGTGCCAGCAGCCAAGTCGGGGACTACGAGCAGTACTTC CASSQVGDYEQYF
TRBJ2-3 TRBD2 TRBV5-4 NA TGTGCCAGCAGCGGCGGGACTAGCGGGGGGCCCCACACAGATACGCAGTATTTT CASSGGTSGGPHTDTQYF
TRBJ2-3 NA TRBV28 NA TGTGCCAGCAGTTTCTCGATCTGGAGGGACAGAATCTCTTTT CASSFSIWRDRISF
TRBJ2-7 NA TRBV6-5 once TGTGCCAGCAGTTCCTCTTTCCACGAGCAGTACTTC CASSSSFHEQYF
TRBJ2-7 NA TRBV10-3 once TGTGCCATCAGTGAGTCGATTAGCTCCTACGAGCAGTACTTC CAISESISSYEQYF
TRBJ1-2 NA TRBV5-6 once TGTGCCAGCAGCTCCCTCGGCCAGGGCTACACCTTC CASSSLGQGYTF
TRBJ2-1 NA TRBV19 NA TGTGCCAGTAGTCAAGTAGCCGGGACGCCGAATGAGCAGTTCTTC CASSQVAGTPNEQFF
TRBJ2-7 NA TRBV27 NA TGTGCCAGCAGTTTATTCGCCGGGACCCACGAGCAGTACTTC CASSLFAGTHEQYF
TRBJ1-2 NA TRBV9 NA TGTGCCAGCAGCGTATTTGAGGACCTAGTAATTCGTGGCTACACCTTC CASSVFEDLVIRGYTF